This TCR beta chain was observed in a study of T cells in Graves' hyperthyroidism and ophthalmopathy. Findings of the study overall: The majority of expanded thyroid clonotypes above 0.001 also appeared in blood.

Amplification targeted TCR beta CDR3 regions from RNA transcripts. First-round RT-PCR targeting the TCR CDR3 was performed with the HTBI primer set. TCRdb processed the multiplex PCR reads anew with MiXCR; each CDR3 protein has one entry. The data contain 500,000 to 750,000 distinct CDR3 sequences, around 46% of them singletons. The study left out patients who had uncontrolled infection, other autoimmune disease, pregnancy or lactation. V was trimmed by 11 bases and J by 2 bases, leaving 14 bases between them. The CDR3 spans 13 residues. The V gene's germline CDR1 is LNHDA and CDR2 SQIVND (reference sequence). About this clonotype itself: Its antigen is still unknown.

The specimen was peripheral blood or thyroid tissue (not recorded which). The TCR sequence derives from a woman between 18 and 29 years old with Graves' hyperthyroidism. The gene calls are TRBV19 and TRBJ2-3, with TRBD2 as a possible D gene (6 bases). The CDR3 reads CAGKLANTDTQYF. The CDR3 DNA reads TGTGCCGGGAAACTAGCTAACACAGATACGCAGTATTTT.